A selection of T cell receptor beta chains follows, all from one sample in a study of blood T cells in healthy people across ages. One entry per CDR3 protein results from TCRdb running MiXCR on the 5' RACE reads. The table includes 1,500,000 or so distinct CDR3 sequences, around 55% detected once. Material: blood. Receptors were obtained from a man aged 18 to 30 in good health. Each CDR3 is given with its conserved first and last residue. Each record gives: J gene, D gene, V gene, clone size, CDR3 DNA, CDR3 protein. A D gene is named only where the DNA matches it firmly. Where a row states a size, it is once, few, many or the class of an expanded clone; other rows omit it.

j_gene: TRBJ1-1
d_gene: .
v_gene: TRBV7-6
abundance: .
CDR3nt: TGTGCCAGCAGCAAGGGACCCGGGACGAACACTGAAGCTTTCTTT
CDR3aa: CASSKGPGTNTEAFF

j_gene: TRBJ2-7
d_gene: TRBD2
v_gene: TRBV20-1
abundance: once
CDR3nt: TGCAGTGCTAGGGGGAGCGGGAGGGGGACCTACGAGCAGTACTTC
CDR3aa: CSARGSGRGTYEQYF

j_gene: TRBJ2-5
d_gene: .
v_gene: TRBV12-3/TRBV12-4
abundance: .
CDR3nt: TGTGCCAGCAGGTTACAGGACTTCCAAGAGACCCAGTACTTC
CDR3aa: CASRLQDFQETQYF

j_gene: TRBJ2-6
d_gene: .
v_gene: TRBV5-1
abundance: .
CDR3nt: TGCGCCAGCAGCTCCGGGGCTGGCAGCCCTGGGGCCAACGTCCTGACTTTC
CDR3aa: CASSSGAGSPGANVLTF

j_gene: TRBJ2-4
d_gene: .
v_gene: TRBV29-1
abundance: .
CDR3nt: TGCAGCGCCGCAGCCAGGGGGGGCACCAAAGCCAAAAACATTCAGTACTTC
CDR3aa: CSAAARGGTKAKNIQYF

j_gene: TRBJ2-5
d_gene: .
v_gene: TRBV7-2
abundance: .
CDR3nt: TGTGCCAGCAGCTTAGGGGCCCTGAGGGGGCGGGAGGCCCAAGAGACCCAGTACTTC
CDR3aa: CASSLGALRGREAQETQYF

j_gene: TRBJ2-3
d_gene: TRBD2
v_gene: TRBV27
abundance: .
CDR3nt: TGTGCCAGCAGTTTTCGAGCGGGGGTAGGAGATACGCAGTATTTT
CDR3aa: CASSFRAGVGDTQYF

j_gene: TRBJ2-1
d_gene: TRBD2
v_gene: TRBV6-1
abundance: .
CDR3nt: TGTGCCAGCAGTAAAGCGGGCGGACTAGCGGCCAATGAGCAGTTCTTC
CDR3aa: CASSKAGGLAANEQFF

j_gene: TRBJ2-7
d_gene: .
v_gene: TRBV6-2/TRBV6-3
abundance: .
CDR3nt: TGTGCCAGCAGTTACTCTCAGGGGGGTCCCTACGAGCAGTACTTC
CDR3aa: CASSYSQGGPYEQYF

j_gene: TRBJ2-5
d_gene: TRBD1
v_gene: TRBV7-6
abundance: .
CDR3nt: TGTGCCAGCAGCCCCAGGGGGCAGGTGGGCTTCCAAGAGATCCAGTACTTC
CDR3aa: CASSPRGQVGFQEIQYF

j_gene: TRBJ1-2
d_gene: .
v_gene: TRBV6-6
abundance: .
CDR3nt: TGTGCCAGCAGTTACTCGAGGGCGACTAACTATGGCTACACCTTC
CDR3aa: CASSYSRATNYGYTF

j_gene: TRBJ1-4
d_gene: .
v_gene: TRBV3-1
abundance: .
CDR3nt: TGTGCCAGCAGCCCGGACGGTTATAATGAAAAACTGTTTTTT
CDR3aa: CASSPDGYNEKLFF

j_gene: TRBJ1-5
d_gene: TRBD1
v_gene: TRBV15
abundance: .
CDR3nt: TGTGCCACCAGCAGAGTGGGGGACAGGGGGTATAGTCAGCCCCAGCATTTT
CDR3aa: CATSRVGDRGYSQPQHF

j_gene: TRBJ1-6
d_gene: .
v_gene: TRBV14
abundance: .
CDR3nt: TGTGCCAGCAGCCAAGCGGGACATTCCTATAATTCACCCCTCCACTTT
CDR3aa: CASSQAGHSYNSPLHF

j_gene: TRBJ2-3
d_gene: TRBD2
v_gene: TRBV11-2
abundance: .
CDR3nt: TGTGCCAGCAGCTTAGCCCCGTCGTTAGCGGGGCCCACAGATACGCAGTATTTT
CDR3aa: CASSLAPSLAGPTDTQYF

j_gene: TRBJ2-1
d_gene: .
v_gene: TRBV20-1
abundance: .
CDR3nt: TGCAGTGCTAACCAGGAGAACTCCTACAATGAGCAGTTCTTC
CDR3aa: CSANQENSYNEQFF

j_gene: TRBJ2-3
d_gene: .
v_gene: TRBV7-2
abundance: few
CDR3nt: TGTGCCAGCAGCCCGGGACACCGCACAGATACGCAGTATTTT
CDR3aa: CASSPGHRTDTQYF

j_gene: TRBJ1-1
d_gene: .
v_gene: TRBV5-1
abundance: few
CDR3nt: TGCGCCAGCAGCCCTGGAAACATGAACACTGAAGCTTTCTTT
CDR3aa: CASSPGNMNTEAFF

j_gene: TRBJ1-1
d_gene: .
v_gene: TRBV6-5
abundance: .
CDR3nt: TGTGCCAGCAGTACCGTCGGTGGGACTGAAGCTTTCTTT
CDR3aa: CASSTVGGTEAFF

j_gene: TRBJ2-3
d_gene: .
v_gene: TRBV4-2
abundance: .
CDR3nt: TGTGCCAGCAGCCAAGATATGGGGATACGGACAGATACGCAGTATTTT
CDR3aa: CASSQDMGIRTDTQYF

j_gene: TRBJ2-7
d_gene: .
v_gene: TRBV28
abundance: .
CDR3nt: TGTGCCAGCAGTTGGGGGGTCAGTATCGTCGAGCAGTACTTC
CDR3aa: CASSWGVSIVEQYF

j_gene: TRBJ2-3
d_gene: TRBD2
v_gene: TRBV7-2
abundance: .
CDR3nt: TGTGCCAGCAGCTCTCCGGGACTAGCGGAGTATACGCAGTATTTT
CDR3aa: CASSSPGLAEYTQYF

j_gene: TRBJ2-7
d_gene: .
v_gene: TRBV5-1
abundance: .
CDR3nt: TGCGCCAGCAGCTCGCCCCGGGATCTAACGATACGTCCCTACGAGCAGTACTTC
CDR3aa: CASSSPRDLTIRPYEQYF

j_gene: TRBJ2-2
d_gene: TRBD2
v_gene: TRBV6-5
abundance: .
CDR3nt: TGTGCCAGCAGTTACTCGTCTAGCGGCACCGGGGAGCTGTTTTTT
CDR3aa: CASSYSSSGTGELFF

j_gene: TRBJ2-7
d_gene: .
v_gene: TRBV6-6
abundance: few
CDR3nt: TGTGCCAGCAGTTACGGGATGAGCTACGAGCAGTACTTC
CDR3aa: CASSYGMSYEQYF

j_gene: TRBJ2-5
d_gene: .
v_gene: TRBV4-2
abundance: .
CDR3nt: TGTGCCAGCACCTATTCACCGCAGACCCAGTACTTC
CDR3aa: CASTYSPQTQYF

j_gene: TRBJ2-7
d_gene: .
v_gene: TRBV5-1
abundance: few
CDR3nt: TGCGCCAGCAGCTTGTGGCGGGGAAGGTACGAGCAGTACTTC
CDR3aa: CASSLWRGRYEQYF

j_gene: TRBJ2-3
d_gene: .
v_gene: TRBV4-3
abundance: .
CDR3nt: TGCGCCAGCAGCCAAGAGGGTACGGTCTCAGATACGCAGTATTTT
CDR3aa: CASSQEGTVSDTQYF

j_gene: TRBJ2-7
d_gene: .
v_gene: TRBV7-2
abundance: many
CDR3nt: TGTGCCAGCAGCTTAGTTCGCTACGAGCAGTACTTC
CDR3aa: CASSLVRYEQYF

j_gene: TRBJ1-3
d_gene: .
v_gene: TRBV25-1
abundance: once
CDR3nt: TGTGCTCGTCAGTACTCTGGAAACACCATATATTTT
CDR3aa: CARQYSGNTIYF

j_gene: TRBJ2-1
d_gene: TRBD2
v_gene: TRBV28
abundance: .
CDR3nt: TGTGCCAGCAGAGCGGGGAACAATGAGCAGTTCTTC
CDR3aa: CASRAGNNEQFF

j_gene: TRBJ2-3
d_gene: TRBD2
v_gene: TRBV5-1
abundance: .
CDR3nt: TGCGCCAGCAGCGGGACTAGCGGGGCTAGTTTTTTTACAGATACGCAGTATTTT
CDR3aa: CASSGTSGASFFTDTQYF

j_gene: TRBJ2-1
d_gene: TRBD2
v_gene: TRBV27
abundance: few
CDR3nt: TGTGCCAGCAGTTCACTAGCGGGGCTTTCGGATGAGCAGTTCTTC
CDR3aa: CASSSLAGLSDEQFF

j_gene: TRBJ1-1
d_gene: .
v_gene: TRBV4-1
abundance: once
CDR3nt: TGCGCCAGCAGCCATGTGACTGTGAACACTGAAGCTTTCTTT
CDR3aa: CASSHVTVNTEAFF

j_gene: TRBJ2-7
d_gene: TRBD1
v_gene: TRBV29-1
abundance: few
CDR3nt: TGCAGCGGAGGGACAGGGGATGGGGAGCAGTACTTC
CDR3aa: CSGGTGDGEQYF

j_gene: TRBJ2-4
d_gene: .
v_gene: TRBV4-1
abundance: once
CDR3nt: TGCGCCAGGGGGGCAGGCTACGGGCAGTACTTC
CDR3aa: CARGAGYGQYF

j_gene: TRBJ2-1
d_gene: TRBD2
v_gene: TRBV7-2
abundance: once
CDR3nt: TGTGCCAGCAGCTTGCCCAGAGCGGGAAGTGAGCAGTTCTTC
CDR3aa: CASSLPRAGSEQFF

j_gene: TRBJ2-1
d_gene: TRBD1
v_gene: TRBV6-5
abundance: .
CDR3nt: TGTGCCAGCAGTTACTCACCAGGGGGCTCCTACAATGAGCAGTTCTTC
CDR3aa: CASSYSPGGSYNEQFF